The subject of this entry is one TCR beta chain. This entry belongs to a study of blood T cell repertoires in COVID-19. Overall study context: Samples representing acute and convalescent COVID-19 were sourced from the United States, Italy and Spain. Sources were T cells, B-cell-depleted T cells, or PBMCs; the material itself was cDNA or gDNA.

Per the original data handling: Cell counts per sample came from amplifying reference gene primers. The protocol was immunoSEQ multiplex PCR, while the TCRdb copy is restricted to in-frame clones and leaves out a portion. The D gene and trimming were derived from the DNA, and the V and J assignments and clone size from that table. The data hold over 120,000 clones, with about nine tenths observed a single time. From germline, CDR1 is SGDLS and CDR2 YYNGEE. The V segment lost 4 bases and the J segment 0 bases; nucleotides outside the gene matches: 6. This CDR3 spans 18 amino acids. The V call is TRBV9, the J call TRBJ2-2; 13 bases fit TRBD2. The material sequenced was peripheral blood. The sequence came from a man in his fifties who had recovered from COVID-19. The CDR3 DNA sequence: TGTGCCAGCAGCCCGATTGGACTAGCGGGGGCGAACACCGGGGAGCTGTTTTTT. It codes for CASSPIGLAGANTGELFF.